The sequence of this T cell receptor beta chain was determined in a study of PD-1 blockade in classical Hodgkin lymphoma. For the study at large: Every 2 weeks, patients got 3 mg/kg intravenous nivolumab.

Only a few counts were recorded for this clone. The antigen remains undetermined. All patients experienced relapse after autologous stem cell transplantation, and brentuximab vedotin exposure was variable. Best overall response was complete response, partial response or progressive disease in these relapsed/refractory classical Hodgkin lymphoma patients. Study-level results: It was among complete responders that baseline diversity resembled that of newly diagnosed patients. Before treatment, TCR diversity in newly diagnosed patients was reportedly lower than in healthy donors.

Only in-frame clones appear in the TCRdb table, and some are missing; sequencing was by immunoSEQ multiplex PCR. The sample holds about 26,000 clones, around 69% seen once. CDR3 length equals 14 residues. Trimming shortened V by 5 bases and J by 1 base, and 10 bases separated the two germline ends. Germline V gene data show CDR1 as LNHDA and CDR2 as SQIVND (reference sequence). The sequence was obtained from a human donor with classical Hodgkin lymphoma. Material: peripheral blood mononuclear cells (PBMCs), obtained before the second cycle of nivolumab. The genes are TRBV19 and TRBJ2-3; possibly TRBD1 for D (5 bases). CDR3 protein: CASSVSTGTDTQYF. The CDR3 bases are TGTGCCAGTAGTGTCTCGACAGGCACAGATACGCAGTATTTT.